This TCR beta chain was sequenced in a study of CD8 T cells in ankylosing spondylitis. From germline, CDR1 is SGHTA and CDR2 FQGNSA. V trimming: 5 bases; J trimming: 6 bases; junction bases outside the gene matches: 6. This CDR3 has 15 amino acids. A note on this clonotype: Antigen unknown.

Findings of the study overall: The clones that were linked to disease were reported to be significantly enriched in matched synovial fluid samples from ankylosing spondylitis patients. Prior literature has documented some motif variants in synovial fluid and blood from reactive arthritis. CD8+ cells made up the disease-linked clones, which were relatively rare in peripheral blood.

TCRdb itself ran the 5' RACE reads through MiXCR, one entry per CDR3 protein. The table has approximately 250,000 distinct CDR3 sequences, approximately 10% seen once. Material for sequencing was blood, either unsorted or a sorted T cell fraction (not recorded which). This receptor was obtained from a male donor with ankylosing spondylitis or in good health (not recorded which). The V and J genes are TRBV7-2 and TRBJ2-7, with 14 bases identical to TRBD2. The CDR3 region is CASSEGLAGAFEQYF. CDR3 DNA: TGTGCCAGCAGCGAGGGACTAGCGGGGGCATTCGAGCAGTACTTC.